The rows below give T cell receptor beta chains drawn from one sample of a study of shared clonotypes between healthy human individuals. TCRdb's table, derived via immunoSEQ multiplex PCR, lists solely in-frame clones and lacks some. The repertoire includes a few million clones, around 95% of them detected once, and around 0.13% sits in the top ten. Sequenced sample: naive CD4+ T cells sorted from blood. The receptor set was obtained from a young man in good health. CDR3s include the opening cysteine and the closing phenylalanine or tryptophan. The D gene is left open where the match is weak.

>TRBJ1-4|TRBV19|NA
TGTGCCAGTAGTTCCCGCCTCGGGGGGCGAGCTGAAAAACTGTTTTTT
CASSSRLGGRAEKLFF
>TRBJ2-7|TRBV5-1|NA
TGCGCCAGCAGCTTGGTCGGGACGCTTTCCTACGAGCAGTACTTC
CASSLVGTLSYEQYF
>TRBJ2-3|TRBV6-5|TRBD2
TGTGCCAGCAGCATACTAGCGGGCCCCAGGGATACGCAGTATTTT
CASSILAGPRDTQYF
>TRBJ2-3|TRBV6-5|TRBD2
TGTGCCAGCAGTTACTCGAATCGGGGGGGGACGTATTTT
CASSYSNRGGTYF
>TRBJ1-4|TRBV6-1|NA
TGTGCCAGCAGTGAGGGGGGGATTGAAAATGAAAAACTGTTTTTT
CASSEGGIENEKLFF
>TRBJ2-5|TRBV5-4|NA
TGTGCCAGCAGCGTCGGCAGGGGCCAAGAGACCCAGTACTTC
CASSVGRGQETQYF
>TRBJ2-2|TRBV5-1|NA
TGCGCCAGCAGCAGGACAGCCGCGACCGGGGAGCTGTTTTTT
CASSRTAATGELFF
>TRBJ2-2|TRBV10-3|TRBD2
TGTGCCATCAGTGCGGCTAGCGGGGGAGGTACCGGGGAGCTGTTTTTT
CAISAASGGGTGELFF
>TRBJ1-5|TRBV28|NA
TGTGCCAGCAGACAAGACTCGGGTCTCCAGCATTTT
CASRQDSGLQHF
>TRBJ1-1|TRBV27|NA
TGTGCCAGCAGTTTGCAACCCTCGGCGGGGGCGAACACTGAAGCTTTCTTT
CASSLQPSAGANTEAFF
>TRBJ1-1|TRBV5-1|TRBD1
TGCGCCAGCAGCTCGGGGACAGGGTCTGACACTGAAGCTTTCTTT
CASSSGTGSDTEAFF
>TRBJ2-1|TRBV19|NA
TGTGCCAGTAGTATAACGGGAGTCCGCTACAATGAGCAGTTCTTC
CASSITGVRYNEQFF
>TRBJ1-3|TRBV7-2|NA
TGTGCCAGCAGACTTACGGGCTCGGGAAACACCATATATTTT
CASRLTGSGNTIYF
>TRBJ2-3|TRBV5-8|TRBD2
TGTGCCAGCTGCATTGGGACTAGCGGGGGAGGAACAGATACGCAGTATTTT
CASCIGTSGGGTDTQYF
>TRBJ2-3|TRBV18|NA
TGTGCCAGCTCACTCAGGGTGGAAGATACGCAGTATTTT
CASSLRVEDTQYF